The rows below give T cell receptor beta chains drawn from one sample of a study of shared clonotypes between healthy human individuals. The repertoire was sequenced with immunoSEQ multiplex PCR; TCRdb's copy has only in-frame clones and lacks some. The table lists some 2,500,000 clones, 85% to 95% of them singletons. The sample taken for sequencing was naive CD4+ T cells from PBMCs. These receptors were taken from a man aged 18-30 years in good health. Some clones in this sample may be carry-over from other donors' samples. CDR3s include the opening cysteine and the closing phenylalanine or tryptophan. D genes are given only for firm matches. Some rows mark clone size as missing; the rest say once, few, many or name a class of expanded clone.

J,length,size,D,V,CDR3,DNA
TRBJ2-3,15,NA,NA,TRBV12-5,CASGDGAKGEDTQYF,TGTGCTAGTGGGGACGGGGCGAAAGGGGAAGATACGCAGTATTTT
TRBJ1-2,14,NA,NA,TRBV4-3,CASSIDSAVYGYTF,TGCGCCAGCAGCATCGACAGTGCTGTCTATGGCTACACCTTC
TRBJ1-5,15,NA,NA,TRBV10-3,CAISESNRAYQPQHF,TGTGCCATCAGTGAGTCCAACAGGGCCTATCAGCCCCAGCATTTT
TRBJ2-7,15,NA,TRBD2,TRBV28,CASSLRGNSAYEQYF,TGTGCCAGCAGTTTGCGGGGGAATTCGGCCTACGAGCAGTACTTC
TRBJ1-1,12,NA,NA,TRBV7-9,CASSPPGPEAFF,TGTGCCAGCAGTCCCCCGGGGCCTGAAGCTTTCTTT
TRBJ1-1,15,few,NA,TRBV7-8,CASSLVRLTGAEAFF,TGTGCCAGCAGCTTAGTACGGCTTACGGGGGCTGAAGCTTTCTTT
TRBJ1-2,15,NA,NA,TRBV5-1,CASSLAGSENYGYTF,TGCGCCAGCAGCTTGGCCGGCAGCGAGAACTATGGCTACACCTTC
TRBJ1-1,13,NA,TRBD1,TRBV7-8,CASSADRGGEAFF,TGTGCCAGCAGCGCCGACAGGGGGGGTGAAGCTTTCTTT
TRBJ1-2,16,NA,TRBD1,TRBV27,CASSPLDRGLPYGYTF,TGTGCCAGCAGTCCGCTGGACAGGGGACTTCCCTATGGCTACACCTTC
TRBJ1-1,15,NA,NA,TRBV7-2,CASSLSRRGAHEAFF,TGTGCCAGCAGCCTCTCCCGCAGGGGAGCCCATGAAGCTTTCTTT
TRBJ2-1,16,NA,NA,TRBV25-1,CASSGNWQGQHNEQFF,TGTGCCAGCAGTGGGAACTGGCAGGGGCAACACAATGAGCAGTTCTTC
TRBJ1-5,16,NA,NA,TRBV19,CASSILGGASNQPQHF,TGTGCCAGTAGTATCCTTGGAGGGGCTAGCAATCAGCCCCAGCATTTT
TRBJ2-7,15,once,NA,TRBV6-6,CASRPGTGRENEQYF,TGTGCCAGCAGGCCCGGAACAGGGAGAGAAAACGAGCAGTACTTC
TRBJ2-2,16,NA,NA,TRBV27,CASSITRQTNTGELFF,TGTGCCAGCAGCATAACTCGGCAGACAAACACCGGGGAGCTGTTTTTT
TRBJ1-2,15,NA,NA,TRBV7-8,CASSPRTAANYGYTF,TGTGCCAGCAGCCCCCGGACAGCCGCTAACTATGGCTACACCTTC
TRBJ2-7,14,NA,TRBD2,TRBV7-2,CASSLLAGVQTQYF,TGTGCCAGCAGCTTACTAGCGGGAGTACAGACGCAGTACTTC
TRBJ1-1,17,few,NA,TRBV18,CASSSRGTDILNTEAFF,TGTGCCAGCTCATCACGGGGGACGGATATTTTGAACACTGAAGCTTTCTTT
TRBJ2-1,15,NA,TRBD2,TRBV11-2,CASITREGAYNEQFF,TGTGCCAGCATTACCCGGGAGGGGGCCTACAATGAGCAGTTCTTC
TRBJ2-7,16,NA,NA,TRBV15,CATSRVGLTRAYEQYF,TGTGCCACCAGCAGAGTCGGACTTACGAGAGCCTACGAGCAGTACTTC
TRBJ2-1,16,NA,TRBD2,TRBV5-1,CASSPLGGSSYNEQFF,TGCGCCAGCAGCCCCTTAGGCGGGAGCTCCTACAATGAGCAGTTCTTC
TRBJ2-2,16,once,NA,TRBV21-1,CASSKESRGQFGELFF,TGTGCCAGCAGCAAAGAGTCCAGGGGGCAATTTGGGGAGCTGTTTTTT
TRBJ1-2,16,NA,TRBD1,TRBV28,CASSLGSGQLNYGYTF,TGTGCCAGCAGTTTAGGATCGGGACAGCTTAACTATGGCTACACCTTC
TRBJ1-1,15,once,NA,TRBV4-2,CASSQGQAGVMEAFF,TGTGCCAGCAGCCAAGGTCAGGCAGGGGTAATGGAGGCTTTCTTT
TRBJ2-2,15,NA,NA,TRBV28,CASSLRDRDTGELFF,TGTGCCAGCAGTCTCAGGGACCGTGACACCGGGGAGCTGTTTTTT
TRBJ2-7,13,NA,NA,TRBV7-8,CASSVDSSYEQYF,TGTGCCAGCAGCGTGGACAGTTCCTACGAGCAGTACTTC
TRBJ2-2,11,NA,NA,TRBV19,CASRITGELFF,TGTGCCAGTAGGATCACCGGGGAGCTGTTTTTT
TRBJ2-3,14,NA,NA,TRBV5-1,CASSFARRTDTQYF,TGCGCCAGCAGCTTCGCCAGGCGCACAGATACGCAGTATTTT
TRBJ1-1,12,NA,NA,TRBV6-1,CASRAMNTEAFF,TGTGCCAGCAGGGCAATGAACACTGAAGCTTTCTTT
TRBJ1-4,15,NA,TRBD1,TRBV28,CASSGGGTVNEKLFF,TGTGCCAGCAGTGGGGGAGGGACAGTGAATGAAAAACTGTTTTTT
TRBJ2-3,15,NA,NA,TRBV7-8,CASSLALSPADTQYF,TGTGCCAGCAGCTTAGCATTAAGCCCCGCAGATACGCAGTATTTT
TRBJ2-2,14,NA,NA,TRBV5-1,CASSEGMGTGELFF,TGCGCCAGCAGTGAGGGGATGGGCACCGGGGAGCTGTTTTTT
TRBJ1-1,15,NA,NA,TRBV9,CASSKLSRGHTEAFF,TGTGCCAGCAGCAAACTATCCCGAGGGCACACTGAAGCTTTCTTT
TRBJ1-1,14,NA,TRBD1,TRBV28,CASSSGGGMTEAFF,TGTGCCAGCAGTTCAGGGGGAGGTATGACTGAAGCTTTCTTT
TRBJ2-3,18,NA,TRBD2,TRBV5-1,CASSLRFRGRAPGDTQYF,TGCGCCAGCAGCTTACGGTTTCGGGGGAGGGCCCCCGGAGATACGCAGTATTTT
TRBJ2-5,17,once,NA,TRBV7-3,CASSSPGTPNLQETQYF,TGTGCCAGCAGCTCCCCCGGGACACCGAACCTTCAAGAGACCCAGTACTTC
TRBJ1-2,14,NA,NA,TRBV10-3,CAIRPGTANYGYTF,TGTGCCATCAGACCCGGGACCGCTAACTATGGCTACACCTTC
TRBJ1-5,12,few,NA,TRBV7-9,CASSLEVGRVSF,TGTGCCAGCAGCTTAGAAGTCGGCAGGGTTTCTTTT
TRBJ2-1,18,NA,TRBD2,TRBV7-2,CASSFGLASGGSYNEQFF,TGTGCCAGCAGCTTTGGACTAGCGTCAGGGGGCTCCTACAATGAGCAGTTCTTC
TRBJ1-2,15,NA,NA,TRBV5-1,CASSRYETGDYGYTF,TGCGCCAGCAGCCGATATGAGACAGGCGACTATGGCTACACCTTC
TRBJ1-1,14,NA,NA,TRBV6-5,CASSYGGGNTEAFF,TGTGCCAGCAGTTACGGGGGGGGGAACACTGAAGCTTTCTTT
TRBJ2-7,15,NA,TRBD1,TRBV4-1,CASSLPGQGVNEQYF,TGCGCCAGCAGCCTACCGGGACAGGGGGTGAACGAGCAGTACTTC
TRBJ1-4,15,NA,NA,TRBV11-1,CASSKSPAANEKLFF,TGTGCCAGCAGCAAAAGTCCGGCAGCTAATGAAAAACTGTTTTTT
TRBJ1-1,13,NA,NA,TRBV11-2,CASSRSVAVEAFF,TGTGCCAGCAGTAGATCTGTGGCTGTTGAAGCTTTCTTT
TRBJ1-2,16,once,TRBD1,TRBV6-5,CASSYHGTEANYGYTF,TGTGCCAGCAGCTACCATGGGACAGAAGCTAACTATGGCTACACCTTC